This T cell receptor beta chain was recorded in a study of blood T cell repertoires in COVID-19. Assay used: immunoSEQ multiplex PCR; TCRdb lists only in-frame clones, some missing. Of 270,000 or so clones in the sample, about 88% were seen once. The germline V and J ends were trimmed by 4 bases and 6 bases, with 7 bases remaining between them. The V gene's germline CDR1 is LNHDA and CDR2 SQIVND (reference sequence). The CDR3 has 12 residues. The sequenced sample consisted of peripheral blood. The chain is built from TRBV19 and TRBJ1-5; D gene ambiguous. The clonotype was recovered from a human donor with COVID-19, enrolled during active disease. The donor label of this sample is uncertain. CDR3 DNA sequence: TGTGCCAGTAGTAGTCTCGGTCAGCCCCAGCATTTT. Its protein is CASSSLGQPQHF.